This passage covers 31 T cell receptor beta chains from one sample sequenced in a study of beta chain features in type 1 diabetes. Sequencing targeted expressed TCRB transcripts, as all isolated RNA had been reverse transcribed. Using immunoSEQ multiplex PCR, the repertoire was profiled, and TCRdb retains in-frame clones only, with some absent. The sample holds a few hundred thousand clones, 9.6% seen once. Study results and caveats: Shortening that was moderate but significant affected the TCRB CDR3s of Type 1 diabetes patients in all four CD4+ subsets.

These receptors have no identified antigens. Sequenced material: central memory CD4+ T cells from blood. Receptors were obtained from a young man with type 1 diabetes.

J is TRBJ1-1 and V is TRBV6-6; weak D call: TRBD1 (5 bases). The germline V and J ends were trimmed by 5 bases and 2 bases, with 15 bases remaining between them. Germline values: CDR1 MNHNY, CDR2 SVGAGI (reference sequence). CDR3 size: 15 residues. The CDR3 DNA is TGTGCCAGCAGTAGCCAGGGTTTCGGTAACACTGAAGCTTTCTTT. This sequence encodes CASSSQGFGNTEAFF.

This rearrangement joins TRBV28 to TRBJ1-2; 7 bases line up with TRBD1. The CDR3 extends over 16 amino acids. The V and J ends lost 5 bases and 7 bases, in that order; junction bases with no gene match: 16. The V gene's germline CDR1 is MDHEN and CDR2 SYDVKM. The DNA of the CDR3 is TGTGCCAGCAGTAGAGGGGCCAAGGGGGCGGTGCGTGGCTACACCTTC. It codes for CASSRGAKGAVRGYTF.

To note about this clone: Different DNA sequences within this sample yield the same CDR3. The chain uses TRBV5-1 and TRBJ1-3; TRBD1 matches 7 bases. With V trimmed by 4 bases and J by 0 bases, 7 bases remained unmatched. From germline, CDR1 is SGHRS and CDR2 YFSETQ. CDR3 size: 16 residues. The CDR3 coding sequence is TGCGCCAGCAGCCCTTCACAGGGGTTCTCTGGAAACACCATATATTTT. As protein: CASSPSQGFSGNTIYF.

This clone was observed a few times. The same CDR3 also results from other DNA sequences found in this sample. CDR3 region: CASSLGTSGHNEQFF. The CDR3 DNA sequence: TGCGCCAGCAGCTTAGGGACTAGCGGTCACAATGAGCAGTTCTTC. The V and J genes are TRBV5-1 and TRBJ2-1, with 11 positions matching TRBD2. Germline loops: CDR1 SGHRS, CDR2 YFSETQ. CDR3 length equals 15 residues. J gave up 5 bases and V 2 bases, and 3 bases lay outside the gene matches. The variable domain in full, completed from reference TRBV5-1 and TRBJ2-1, reads KAGVTQTPRYLIKTRGQQVTLSCSPISGHRSVSWYQQTPGQGLQFLFEYFSETQRNKGNFPGRFSGRQFSNSRSEMNVSTLELGDSALYLCASSLGTSGHNEQFFGPGTRLTVL.

V gene TRBV7-2 combines with J gene TRBJ2-3, with D unresolved. The CDR3 loop spans 15 amino acids. V was shortened by 1 base and J by 3 bases, with 11 bases between the two germline ends. Germline values: CDR1 SGHTA, CDR2 FQGNSA. CDR3 nucleotides: TGTGCCAGCAGCTTAGAGGGTCACCCTACAGATACGCAGTATTTT. Translating gives CASSLEGHPTDTQYF.

This clone has only a few counts. The chain has TRBV13 and TRBJ2-7; D might be TRBD2 (5 bases). V was clipped by 0 bases and J by 3 bases, with 18 bases between them. CDR1 is PRHDT, CDR2 FYEKMQ, per germline (reference sequence). This CDR3 is built from 17 residues. CDR3 amino acids: CASSLGARLEVNYEQYF. The DNA of the CDR3 is TGTGCCAGCAGCTTAGGAGCCCGGCTGGAGGTTAACTACGAGCAGTACTTC.

This clone was picked up a small number of times. This sequence joins TRBV19 and TRBJ2-5, with D unclear. The CDR3 totals 13 residues. Germline CDR1 is LNHDA and CDR2 is SQIVND (reference sequence). Trimming removed 5 bases at V and 7 bases at J, with 14 bases between. In nucleotides, the CDR3 is TGTGCCAGTAGTCTAGGGCCGGTGGGGACCCAGTACTTC. It specifies CASSLGPVGTQYF.

This clone was detected a few times. The chain employs TRBV18 and TRBJ1-5; 8 bases line up with TRBD1. J was trimmed by 4 bases and V by 6 bases; bases with no gene match: 8. CDR3 size: 15 residues. Germline-derived CDR1 and CDR2 are KGHSH and LQKENI. DNA for the CDR3: TGTGCCAGCTCGCCCCTTGGACAGGGTAATCAGCCCCAGCATTTT. Its protein is CASSPLGQGNQPQHF.

This clone was seen only a few times. V usage is TRBV19 and J usage is TRBJ2-5, with 8 bases that match TRBD1. The DNA end is a closer match to TRBJ2-7, so the J assignment may be wrong. This CDR3 comprises 15 residues. Germline V gives CDR1 LNHDA, CDR2 SQIVND (reference sequence). CDR3 sequence (DNA): TGTGCCAGTCGTCCCGGACAGGGCGGAGGGTACGAGCAGTACTTC. It specifies CASRPGQGGGYEQYF.

About this clone itself: This sequence is one base from a far larger clone and is likely a read error. This chain uses TRBV5-8 with TRBJ2-5; 11 bases map to TRBD1. The CDR3 loop spans 15 amino acids. With V trimmed by 4 bases and J by 4 bases, 6 bases remained unmatched. Germline V gene data show CDR1 as SGHTS and CDR2 as YDEGEE. DNA for the CDR3: TGTGCCAGCAGCGTTAGTGGGACAGGGGGAGAGACCCAGTACTTC. Its protein is CASSVSGTGGETQYF.

This clone was detected only a few times. The chain links TRBV6-5 to TRBJ2-1, with 8 bases matching TRBD2. From germline, CDR1 is MNHEY and CDR2 SVGAGI. The CDR3 has 15 amino acids. V lost 2 bases and J lost 5; bases outside the gene matches: 5. The DNA of the CDR3 is TGTGCCAGCAGTTACGGGACTAGAGGCAACAATGAGCAGTTCTTC. Protein: CASSYGTRGNNEQFF.

This chain uses TRBV28 with TRBJ2-3, with D tentatively TRBD2 (5 bases). The CDR3 consists of 14 residues. Trimming took off 8 bases at V and 3 bases at J, with 15 bases between the two ends. Looked up from germline, CDR1 is MDHEN and CDR2 is SYDVKM. The CDR3 sequence: CASSRAGTTDTQYF. As DNA, the CDR3 is TGTGCCAGCTCCCGCGCGGGTACGACAGATACGCAGTATTTT.

This clone has just a few counts. Other DNA sequences within the sample encode an identical CDR3. The chain carries TRBV20-1 and TRBJ1-1, with D possibly matching TRBD1 (5 bases). The CDR3 loop spans 11 amino acids. The V gene lost 6 bases and the J gene lost 4 bases, with 9 bases spanning the gap. The V gene's germline CDR1 is DFQATT and CDR2 SNEGSKA (reference sequence). This CDR3 is CSAAGITEAFF. CDR3 sequence (DNA): TGCAGTGCCGCAGGGATCACTGAAGCTTTCTTT.

A few counts support this clone. The CDR3: CASSFDDTEAFF. For the CDR3, the DNA is TGTGCCAGCAGCTTTGATGACACTGAAGCTTTCTTT. The chain joins TRBV5-4 to TRBJ1-1; D remains unclear. Trimming left V 2 bases short and J 3 bases short, with 5 bases between. The length of the CDR3 is 12 residues. The germline gives CDR1 SGHNT, CDR2 YYREEE (reference sequence).

J is TRBJ1-2 and V is TRBV6-5, with a tentative D call TRBD1 (6 bases). V shed 6 bases and J shed 4 bases, with 12 bases lying between them. CDR1 MNHEY and CDR2 SVGAGI come from the germline V gene. The CDR3 is made up of 13 amino acids. Written as DNA, the CDR3 is TGTGCCAGCAGGCAATTACAGGGCTATGGCTACACCTTC. The encoded protein is CASRQLQGYGYTF.

In its sample, this clone was seen a few times. This chain connects TRBV6-6 to TRBJ2-3; D is uncertain. This CDR3 region has 13 residues. The germline V and J ends were trimmed by 0 bases and 4 bases, with 5 bases remaining between them. In germline, CDR1 is MNHNY, CDR2 SVGAGI (reference sequence). The CDR3 DNA follows: TGTGCCAGCAGTTACTCGACTGCAGATACGCAGTATTTT. Translating gives CASSYSTADTQYF.

Only a few counts were recorded for this clone. J is TRBJ2-2 and V is TRBV4-3, with unresolved D. CDR3 length: 13 amino acids. Germline V gene lookup returns CDR1 LGHNA and CDR2 YSLEER. V gave up 0 bases and J gave up 6 bases, with 5 bases separating them. The CDR3 region is CASSQDWSGELFF. In DNA, the CDR3 is TGCGCCAGCAGCCAAGATTGGTCCGGGGAGCTGTTTTTT.

This clone was found a few times. The V call is TRBV19, the J call TRBJ1-1, with D perhaps TRBD1 (5 bases). Between the trimmed V and J ends, which lost 2 bases and 6 bases, there was a span of 13 bases. The CDR3 has 14 amino acids. Per germline, CDR1 LNHDA and CDR2 SQIVND (reference sequence). CDR3 residues: CASSISFRGSEAFF. The CDR3 DNA follows: TGTGCCAGTAGTATATCTTTTAGGGGTTCTGAAGCTTTCTTT.

This clone was seen just once. The rearrangement links TRBV6-6 to TRBJ2-7; possible D gene TRBD1, 8 bases. V was trimmed by 1 base and J by 6 bases, leaving 13 bases between them. The CDR3 consists of 14 residues. Germline V CDR1 and CDR2: MNHNY, SVGAGI (reference sequence). The CDR3 coding sequence is TGTGCCAGCAGTTACTTGACAGGGGAGGGCGAGCAGTACTTC. It codes for CASSYLTGEGEQYF.

V and J are TRBV5-1 and TRBJ2-1; D might be TRBD2 (5 bases). Germline V gene data show CDR1 as SGHRS and CDR2 as YFSETQ. This CDR3 is 15 amino acids long. Trimming pared 0 bases from V and 5 bases from J, leaving 12 bases between. The CDR3 sequence: CASSLVLARDNEQFF. The DNA for the CDR3 is TGCGCCAGCAGCTTGGTGCTAGCACGGGACAATGAGCAGTTCTTC.

CDR3 sequence: CASSLGLAQTYEQYF. The DNA of the CDR3 is TGTGCCAGCAGTTTAGGACTAGCGCAAACCTACGAGCAGTACTTC. The V call is TRBV5-8, the J call TRBJ2-7; the match to TRBD2 covers 9 bases. Trimming took 5 bases from V and 2 from J; bases not matched to a gene: 8. This CDR3 is built from 15 residues. Germline-derived CDR1 and CDR2 are SGHTS and YDEGEE.

The sample holds a few counts of this clone. A much bigger clone sits one base away, suggesting this may be a read error. The chain joins TRBV5-1 to TRBJ2-7, with TRBD2 identical over 13 bases. The germline gives CDR1 SGHRS, CDR2 YFSETQ. The CDR3 sequence is 15 residues long. V lost 4 bases to trimming and J lost 6 bases; unmatched junction nucleotides: 7. Here the CDR3 reads CASSLRLAGGSEQYF. The CDR3 DNA follows: TGCGCCAGCAGCCTTAGACTAGCGGGAGGCTCCGAGCAGTACTTC.

This clone was found once. With a much larger clone just one base away, this may be a read error. The V gene is TRBV19, the J gene TRBJ1-1, with D perhaps matching TRBD1 (5 bases). CDR1 and CDR2 from the germline V gene are LNHDA and SQIVND (reference sequence). The germline V and J ends were trimmed by 9 bases and 1 base, with 12 bases remaining between them. CDR3 length equals 13 residues. CDR3 loop: CASSPQGNTEAFF. CDR3 DNA: TGTGCCAGCAGCCCCCAGGGGAACACTGAAGCTTTCTTT.

This clone was seen only a few times. The chain is built from TRBV28 and TRBJ2-7, with D maybe TRBD1 (6 bases). Trimming removed 6 bases from V and 3 bases from J, with 24 bases in between. The CDR3 loop spans 17 amino acids. Germline lookup yields CDR1 MDHEN and CDR2 SYDVKM. For the CDR3, the DNA is TGTGCCAGCAGCCTTGCCGGGGACACCAATTCTTACTACGAGCAGTACTTC. Its protein product is CASSLAGDTNSYYEQYF.

Many counts were recorded for this clone. The rearrangement links TRBV5-1 to TRBJ2-1; a possible D gene is TRBD2 (6 bases). The CDR3 totals 14 residues. V was pared by 8 bases and J by 10 bases, with 22 bases between. CDR1 is SGHRS, CDR2 YFSETQ, per germline. The CDR3 protein is CASKPGGYAGEQFF. In nucleotides, the CDR3 is TGCGCCAGTAAGCCGGGCGGGTACGCGGGGGAGCAGTTCTTC.

The sample holds a few counts of this clone. V usage is TRBV7-9 and J usage is TRBJ2-1, with 8 positions matching TRBD1. The germline V gene encodes CDR1 SEHNR and CDR2 FQNEAQ (reference sequence). After removal of 3 bases from V and 4 bases from J, the junction contained 5 bases not matched to a gene. There are 15 residues in the CDR3. The CDR3 sequence: CASSFGTGVYNEQFF. The CDR3 DNA reads as TGTGCCAGCAGCTTCGGGACAGGCGTTTACAATGAGCAGTTCTTC.

This chain uses TRBV2 with TRBJ1-1, with D possibly matching TRBD1 (5 bases). Per germline, CDR1 SNHLY and CDR2 FYNNEI. V was cut by 6 bases and J by 7 bases, with 12 bases left in between. CDR3 length: 12 residues. In DNA, the CDR3 is TGTGCCAGCAGGCGACAGAGTAGTGAAGCTTTCTTT. Protein sequence: CASRRQSSEAFF.

V usage is TRBV28 and J usage is TRBJ2-5, with a possible D match to TRBD2 (6 bases). With the DNA end fitting TRBJ2-7 better, the J assignment may be wrong. In germline, CDR1 is MDHEN, CDR2 SYDVKM. The CDR3 contains 13 residues. The CDR3 sequence is CASSFGREYEQYF. For the CDR3, the DNA is TGTGCCAGCAGTTTTGGTCGGGAGTACGAGCAGTACTTC.

This clone has more than one count but fewer than ten. CDR3 nucleotides: TGTGCCAGCAGTTCATCGCGCAATCAGCCCCAGCATTTT. Protein product: CASSSSRNQPQHF. The chain carries TRBV6-5 and TRBJ1-5; D unresolved. The germline V and J ends were trimmed by 4 bases and 2 bases, with 6 bases remaining between them. CDR3 length: 13 residues. Germline V gene data show CDR1 as MNHEY and CDR2 as SVGAGI.

The chain has TRBV30 and TRBJ1-5; D remains ambiguous. Germline lookup yields CDR1 GTSNPN and CDR2 SVGIG (reference sequence). CDR3 length: 13 amino acids. V was trimmed by 2 bases and J by 7 bases, leaving 12 bases between them. The CDR3 reads CAWSPGDRQPQHF. DNA of the CDR3: TGTGCCTGGAGTCCCGGGGATCGCCAGCCCCAGCATTTT.

The rearrangement joins TRBV11-2 to TRBJ1-1; D might be TRBD1 (6 bases). Looked up from germline, CDR1 is SGHAT and CDR2 is FQNNGV. The CDR3 has 15 amino acids. The V and J ends lost 7 bases and 4 bases respectively, with 19 bases between them. CDR3 in amino acids: CASTTRGGPGTEAFF. CDR3 DNA: TGTGCCAGCACCACCCGAGGGGGGCCGGGCACTGAAGCTTTCTTT.